Each of the 7 T cell receptor beta chains below was sequenced from the same sample in a study of beta chain features in type 1 diabetes. Every isolated RNA sample was fully reverse transcribed, so sequencing captured expressed TCRB transcripts. Measured with immunoSEQ multiplex PCR; TCRdb has only the in-frame clones, and not every one. The profile shows around 310,000 clones, roughly 12% of them singletons. Study-wide findings and caveats: Type 1 diabetes patients had moderately but significantly shorter TCRB CDR3s in all four CD4+ subsets.

These receptors lack a known antigen. The sample was naive CD4+ T cells from blood. All receptors derive from a young woman with type 1 diabetes.

The table lists this clone with a few counts. The chain employs TRBV9 and TRBJ1-1; D unclear. This CDR3 region has 13 residues. Germline values: CDR1 SGDLS, CDR2 YYNGEE. V lost 0 bases and J lost 0, with 3 bases in between. Here the CDR3 reads CASSVAMNTEAFF. CDR3 coding DNA: TGTGCCAGCAGCGTAGCAATGAACACTGAAGCTTTCTTT.

This CDR3 is CASSVTSGISTDTQYF. In nucleotides, the CDR3 is TGTGCCAGCAGCGTGACTAGCGGGATTAGCACAGATACGCAGTATTTT. The chain joins TRBV9 to TRBJ2-3, with 11 bases lining up with TRBD2. CDR1 and CDR2 from the germline V gene are SGDLS and YYNGEE. V shed 2 bases, J shed 0 bases, and the junction held 2 bases outside the gene matches. The CDR3 contains 16 residues.

This clone occurred a few times. The V gene is TRBV2, the J gene TRBJ1-5; D is unclear. Germline V gene data show CDR1 as SNHLY and CDR2 as FYNNEI. The V end was cut by 5 bases, the J end by 3 bases, with 11 bases between. CDR3 size: 14 residues. CDR3 sequence reads: CASSLGNINQPQHF. CDR3 coding DNA: TGTGCCAGCAGTTTGGGCAATATCAATCAGCCCCAGCATTTT.

The gene calls are TRBV19 and TRBJ1-5; 12 bases map to TRBD1. Germline-derived CDR1 and CDR2 are LNHDA and SQIVND (reference sequence). The CDR3 covers 16 residues. The junction had 5 bases not matched to a gene; V was cut back by 4 bases and J by 4 bases. The CDR3, as DNA: TGTGCCAGTAGTAGGGGGGACAGGGGGCGGAATCAGCCCCAGCATTTT. Translating it yields CASSRGDRGRNQPQHF. Supplemented by reference TRBV19 and TRBJ1-5, the full variable domain reads DGGITQSPKYLFRKEGQNVTLSCEQNLNHDAMYWYRQDPGQGLRLIYYSQIVNDFQKGDIAEGYSVSREKKESFPLTVTSAQKNPTAFYLCASSRGDRGRNQPQHFGDGTRLSIL.

There are a few counts of this clone. The genes are TRBV12-2 and TRBJ2-7; TRBD1, the table's D call, lacks a check against the DNA. TRBV12-2 is a pseudogene locus. CDR3 length: 13 amino acids. CDR3 sequence: CASRPGTAYEQYV. The CDR3 DNA follows: TGTGCAAGTCGCCCCGGGACAGCCTACGAGCAGTACGTC.

This clone has more than one count but fewer than ten. The sample has other DNA sequences that encode this CDR3 too. This chain uses TRBV19 with TRBJ2-3; 9 bases align to TRBD2. CDR3 length: 15 residues. The V gene end was trimmed by 2 bases and the J gene end by 3 bases; junction bases not matched to a gene: 3. Looked up from germline, CDR1 is LNHDA and CDR2 is SQIVND (reference sequence). CDR3 protein: CASSIRAGGTDTQYF. In nucleotides, the CDR3 is TGTGCCAGTAGTATACGGGCGGGAGGGACAGATACGCAGTATTTT.

A few counts support this clone. The chain employs TRBV5-6 and TRBJ2-2; 11 bases line up with TRBD2. After removal of 5 bases from V and 1 base from J, the junction contained 4 bases not matched to a gene. The CDR3 spans 16 residues. Looked up from germline, CDR1 is SGHDT and CDR2 is YYEEEE. CDR3 sequence: CASRATSGGNTGELFF. In DNA form, the CDR3 reads TGTGCCAGCAGGGCAACTAGCGGGGGGAACACCGGGGAGCTGTTTTTT. Using reference TRBV5-6 and TRBJ2-2 for the parts outside the CDR3, the full variable domain is DAGVTQSPTHLIKTRGQQVTLRCSPKSGHDTVSWYQQALGQGPQFIFQYYEEEERQRGNFPDRFSGHQFPNYSSELNVNALLLGDSALYLCASRATSGGNTGELFFGEGSRLTVL.